One T cell receptor (beta chain) is described in this entry. Germline values: CDR1 MNHNS, CDR2 SASEGT. The CDR3 runs 15 residues. The ends lost 11 bases at V and 5 bases at J; junction bases unmatched: 16. A TCRbeta library incorporating unique molecular identifiers was prepared. Each CDR3 protein is one row after TCRdb ran MiXCR on the PCR reads. Of more than 500,000 distinct CDR3 sequences in the sample, roughly 10% were seen once. This entry belongs to a study of T-cell reconstitution after alpha-beta-depleted transplantation in children. This rearrangement joins TRBV6-1 to TRBJ2-7; 9 bases align to TRBD2. The TCR sequence derives from a female patient aged 2-9 years who had a stem cell transplant for aplastic anemia, so the T cells may come from the graft donor. The material was PBMCs, mostly from graft donor cells, obtained 180 days after TCRalphabeta/CD19-depleted stem cell transplant. The CDR3 is CAVTAGGTEGDEQYF. Here the CDR3 DNA reads TGTGCCGTAACCGCGGGGGGGACAGAGGGCGACGAGCAGTACTTC.